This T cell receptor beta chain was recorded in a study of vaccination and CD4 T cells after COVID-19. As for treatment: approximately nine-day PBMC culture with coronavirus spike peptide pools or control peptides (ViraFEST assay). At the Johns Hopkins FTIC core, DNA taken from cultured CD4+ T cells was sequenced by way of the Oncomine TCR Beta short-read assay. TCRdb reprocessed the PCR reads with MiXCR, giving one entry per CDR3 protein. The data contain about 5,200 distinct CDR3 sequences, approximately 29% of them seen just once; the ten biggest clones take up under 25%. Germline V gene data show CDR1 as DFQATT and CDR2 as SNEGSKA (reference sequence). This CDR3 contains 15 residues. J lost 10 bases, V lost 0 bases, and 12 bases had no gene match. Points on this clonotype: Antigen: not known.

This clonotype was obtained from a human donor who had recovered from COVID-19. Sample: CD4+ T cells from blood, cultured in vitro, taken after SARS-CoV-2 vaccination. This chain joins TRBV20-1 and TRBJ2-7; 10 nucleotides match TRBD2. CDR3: CSARDPLAGVSDQYF. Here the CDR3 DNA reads TGCAGTGCTAGAGATCCCCTAGCGGGAGTTTCCGATCAGTACTTC.